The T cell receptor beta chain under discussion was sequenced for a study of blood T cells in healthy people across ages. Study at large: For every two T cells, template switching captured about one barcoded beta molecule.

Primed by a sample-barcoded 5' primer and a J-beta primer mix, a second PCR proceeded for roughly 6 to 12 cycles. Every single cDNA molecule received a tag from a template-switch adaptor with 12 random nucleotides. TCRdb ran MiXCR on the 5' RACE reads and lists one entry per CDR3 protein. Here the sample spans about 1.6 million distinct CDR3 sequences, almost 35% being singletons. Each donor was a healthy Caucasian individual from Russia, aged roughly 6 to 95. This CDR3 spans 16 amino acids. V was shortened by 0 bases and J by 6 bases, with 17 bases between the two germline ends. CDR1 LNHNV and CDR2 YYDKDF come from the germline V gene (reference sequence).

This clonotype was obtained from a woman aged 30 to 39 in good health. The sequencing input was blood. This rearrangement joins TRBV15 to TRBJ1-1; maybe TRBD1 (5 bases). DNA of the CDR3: TGTGCCACCAGCAGAGACCTAAACTCAGGGCTCTCTGAAGCTTTCTTT. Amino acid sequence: CATSRDLNSGLSEAFF.